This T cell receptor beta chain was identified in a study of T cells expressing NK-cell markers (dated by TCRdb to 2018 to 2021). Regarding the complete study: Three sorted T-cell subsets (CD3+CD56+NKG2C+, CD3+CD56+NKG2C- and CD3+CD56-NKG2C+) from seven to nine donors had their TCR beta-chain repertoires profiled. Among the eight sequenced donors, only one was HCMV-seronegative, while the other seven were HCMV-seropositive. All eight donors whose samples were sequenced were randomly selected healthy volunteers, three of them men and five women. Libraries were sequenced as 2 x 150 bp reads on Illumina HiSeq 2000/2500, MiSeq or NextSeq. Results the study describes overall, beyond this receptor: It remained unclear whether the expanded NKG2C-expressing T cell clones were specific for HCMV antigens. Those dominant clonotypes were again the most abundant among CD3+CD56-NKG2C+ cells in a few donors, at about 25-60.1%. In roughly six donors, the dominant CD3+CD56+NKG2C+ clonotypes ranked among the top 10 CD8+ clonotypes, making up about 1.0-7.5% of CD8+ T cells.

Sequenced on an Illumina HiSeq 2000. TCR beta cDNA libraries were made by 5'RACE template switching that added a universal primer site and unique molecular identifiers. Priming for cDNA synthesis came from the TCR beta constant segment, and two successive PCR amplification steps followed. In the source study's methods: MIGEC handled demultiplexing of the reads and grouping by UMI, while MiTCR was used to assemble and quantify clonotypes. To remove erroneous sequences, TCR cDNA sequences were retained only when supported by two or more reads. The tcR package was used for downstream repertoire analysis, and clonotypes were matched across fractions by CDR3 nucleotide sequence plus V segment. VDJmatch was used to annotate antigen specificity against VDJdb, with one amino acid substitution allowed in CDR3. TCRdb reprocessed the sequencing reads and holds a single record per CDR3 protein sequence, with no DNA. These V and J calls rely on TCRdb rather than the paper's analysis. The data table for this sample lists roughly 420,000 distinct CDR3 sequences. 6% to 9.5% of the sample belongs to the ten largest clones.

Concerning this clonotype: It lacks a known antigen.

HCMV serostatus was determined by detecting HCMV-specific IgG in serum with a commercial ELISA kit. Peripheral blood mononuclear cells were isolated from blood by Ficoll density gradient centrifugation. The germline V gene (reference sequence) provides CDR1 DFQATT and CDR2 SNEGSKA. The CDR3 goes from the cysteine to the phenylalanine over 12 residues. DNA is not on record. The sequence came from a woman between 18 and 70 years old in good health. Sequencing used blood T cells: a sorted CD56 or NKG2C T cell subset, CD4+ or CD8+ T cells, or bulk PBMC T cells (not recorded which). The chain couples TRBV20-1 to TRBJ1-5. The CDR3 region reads CSARGVDQPQHF.